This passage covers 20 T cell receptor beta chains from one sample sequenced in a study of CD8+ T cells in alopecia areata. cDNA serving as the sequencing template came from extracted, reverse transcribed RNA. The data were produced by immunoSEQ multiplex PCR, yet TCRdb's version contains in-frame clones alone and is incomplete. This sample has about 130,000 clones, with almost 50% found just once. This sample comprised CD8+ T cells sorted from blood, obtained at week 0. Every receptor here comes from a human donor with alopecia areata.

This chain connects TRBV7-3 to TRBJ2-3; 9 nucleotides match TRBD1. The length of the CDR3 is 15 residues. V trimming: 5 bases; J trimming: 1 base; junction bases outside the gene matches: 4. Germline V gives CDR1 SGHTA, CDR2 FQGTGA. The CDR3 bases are TGTGCCAGCAGCCGCGGGACAGGGCGCACAGATACGCAGTATTTT. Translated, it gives CASSRGTGRTDTQYF.

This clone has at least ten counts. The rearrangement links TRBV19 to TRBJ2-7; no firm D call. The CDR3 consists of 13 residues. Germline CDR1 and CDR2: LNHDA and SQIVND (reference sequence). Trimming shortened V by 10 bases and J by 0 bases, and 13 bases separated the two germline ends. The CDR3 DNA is TGTGCCACCTCATTGGACGCCTCCTACGAGCAGTACTTC. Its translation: CATSLDASYEQYF. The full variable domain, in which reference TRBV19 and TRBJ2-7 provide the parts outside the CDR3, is DGGITQSPKYLFRKEGQNVTLSCEQNLNHDAMYWYRQDPGQGLRLIYYSQIVNDFQKGDIAEGYSVSREKKESFPLTVTSAQKNPTAFYLCATSLDASYEQYFGPGTRLTVT.

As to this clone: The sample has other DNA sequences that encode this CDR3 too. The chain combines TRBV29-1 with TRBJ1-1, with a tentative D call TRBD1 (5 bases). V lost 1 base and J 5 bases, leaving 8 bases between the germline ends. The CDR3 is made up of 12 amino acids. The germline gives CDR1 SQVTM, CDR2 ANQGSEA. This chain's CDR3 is CSVEVGGTEAFF. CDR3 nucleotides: TGCAGCGTTGAAGTGGGGGGTACTGAAGCTTTCTTT. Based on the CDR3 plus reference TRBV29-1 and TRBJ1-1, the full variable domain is SAVISQKPSRDICQRGTSLTIQCQVDSQVTMMFWYRQQPGQSLTLIATANQGSEATYESGFVIDKFPISRPNLTFSTLTVSNMSPEDSSIYLCSVEVGGTEAFFGQGTRLTVV.

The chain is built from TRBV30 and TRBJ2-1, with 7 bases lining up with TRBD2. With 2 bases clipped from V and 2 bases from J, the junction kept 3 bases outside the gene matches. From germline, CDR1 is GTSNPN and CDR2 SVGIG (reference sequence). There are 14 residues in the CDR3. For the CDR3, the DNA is TGTGCCTGGAGTTCGGCGGGGGCCTACAATGAGCAGTTCTTC. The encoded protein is CAWSSAGAYNEQFF.

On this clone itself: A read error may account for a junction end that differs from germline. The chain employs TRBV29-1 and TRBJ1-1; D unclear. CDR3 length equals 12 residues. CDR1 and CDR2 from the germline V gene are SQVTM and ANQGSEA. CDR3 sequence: CGVERRRAEAFF. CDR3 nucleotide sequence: TGCGGCGTTGAGAGGAGGCGGGCTGAAGCTTTCTTT.

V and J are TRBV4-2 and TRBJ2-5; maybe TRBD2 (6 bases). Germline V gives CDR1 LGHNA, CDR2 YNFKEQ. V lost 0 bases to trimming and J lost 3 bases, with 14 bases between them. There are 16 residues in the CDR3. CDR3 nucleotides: TGTGCCAGCAGCCAAGACGGGGAGTGGGGGGAAGAGACCCAGTACTTC. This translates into CASSQDGEWGEETQYF.

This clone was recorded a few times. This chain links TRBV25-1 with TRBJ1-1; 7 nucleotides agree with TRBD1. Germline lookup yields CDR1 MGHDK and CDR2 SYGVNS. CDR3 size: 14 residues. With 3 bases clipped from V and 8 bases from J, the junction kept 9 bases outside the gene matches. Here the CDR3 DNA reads TGTGCCAGCAGTGACCTACAGGGGCCTTCCGAAGCTTTCTTT. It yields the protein CASSDLQGPSEAFF.

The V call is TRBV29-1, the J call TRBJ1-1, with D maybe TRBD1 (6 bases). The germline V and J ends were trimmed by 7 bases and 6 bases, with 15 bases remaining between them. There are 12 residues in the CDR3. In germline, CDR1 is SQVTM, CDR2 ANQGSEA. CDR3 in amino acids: CSAAQGRAEAFF. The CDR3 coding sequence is TGCAGCGCAGCACAGGGTCGCGCTGAAGCTTTCTTT.

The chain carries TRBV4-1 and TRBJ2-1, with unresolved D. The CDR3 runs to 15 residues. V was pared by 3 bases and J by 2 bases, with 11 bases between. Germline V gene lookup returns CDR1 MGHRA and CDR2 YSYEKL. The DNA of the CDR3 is TGCGCCAGCAGCCACCGAATAGGTCCCTACAATGAGCAGTTCTTC. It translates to CASSHRIGPYNEQFF.

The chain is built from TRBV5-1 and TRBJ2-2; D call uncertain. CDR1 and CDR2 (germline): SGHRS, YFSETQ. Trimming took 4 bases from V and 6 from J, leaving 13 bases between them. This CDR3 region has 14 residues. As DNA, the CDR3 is TGCGCCAGCAGCGGCGGCCGATGGGCCGGGGAGCTGTTTTTT. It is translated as CASSGGRWAGELFF.

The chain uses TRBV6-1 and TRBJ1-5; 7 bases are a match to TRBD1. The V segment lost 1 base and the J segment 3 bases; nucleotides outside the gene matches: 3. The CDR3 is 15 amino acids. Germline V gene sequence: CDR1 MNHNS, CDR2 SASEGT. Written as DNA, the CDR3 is TGTGCCAGCAGTGAAGGGACAGGATTCAATCAGCCCCAGCATTTT. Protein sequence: CASSEGTGFNQPQHF.

The CDR3 DNA reads TGTGCCAGCAGTCTAGTCGGGGGGAACACCGGGGAGCTGTTTTTT. It specifies CASSLVGGNTGELFF. The rearrangement uses TRBV6-5 and TRBJ2-2, with D perhaps TRBD2 (6 bases). The CDR3 has 15 residues. Trimming stripped 5 bases from V and 1 base from J, with 11 bases between. CDR1 is MNHEY, CDR2 SVGAGI, per germline.

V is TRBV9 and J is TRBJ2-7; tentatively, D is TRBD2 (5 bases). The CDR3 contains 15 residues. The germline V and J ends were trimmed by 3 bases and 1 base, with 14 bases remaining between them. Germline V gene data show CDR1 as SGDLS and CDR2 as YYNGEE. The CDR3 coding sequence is TGTGCCAGCAGCGAACAATGGACTGAATCCTACGAGCAGTACTTC. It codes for CASSEQWTESYEQYF.

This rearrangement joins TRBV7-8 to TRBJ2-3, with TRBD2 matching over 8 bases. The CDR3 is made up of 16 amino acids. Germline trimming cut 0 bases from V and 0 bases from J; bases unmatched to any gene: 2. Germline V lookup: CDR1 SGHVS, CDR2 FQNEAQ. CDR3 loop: CASSLAGGGSTDTQYF. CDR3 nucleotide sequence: TGTGCCAGCAGCTTAGCGGGCGGGGGGAGCACAGATACGCAGTATTTT.

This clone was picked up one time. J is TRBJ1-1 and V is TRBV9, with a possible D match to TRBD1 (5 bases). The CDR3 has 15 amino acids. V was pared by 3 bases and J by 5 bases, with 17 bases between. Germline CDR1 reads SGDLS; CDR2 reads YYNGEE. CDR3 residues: CASSADTGEGTEAFF. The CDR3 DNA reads TGTGCCAGCAGCGCCGACACAGGAGAGGGAACTGAAGCTTTCTTT.

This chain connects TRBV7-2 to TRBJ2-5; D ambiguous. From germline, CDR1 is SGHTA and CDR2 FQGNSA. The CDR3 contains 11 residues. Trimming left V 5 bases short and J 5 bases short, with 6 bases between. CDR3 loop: CASSPRETQYF. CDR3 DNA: TGTGCCAGCAGCCCTCGGGAGACCCAGTACTTC.

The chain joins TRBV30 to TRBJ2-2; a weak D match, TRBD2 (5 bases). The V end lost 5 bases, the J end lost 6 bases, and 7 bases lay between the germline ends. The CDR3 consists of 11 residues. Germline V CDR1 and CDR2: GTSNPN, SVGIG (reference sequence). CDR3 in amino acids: CAWGSPGELFF. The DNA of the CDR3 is TGTGCCTGGGGGAGCCCCGGGGAGCTGTTTTTT.

CDR3 amino acids: CASSQETPDRPNYGYTF. The CDR3 nucleotides read TGTGCCAGCAGCCAGGAAACACCGGACAGGCCCAACTATGGCTACACCTTC. The chain has TRBV4-2 and TRBJ1-2, with 7 positions matching TRBD1. V trimming: 3 bases; J trimming: 2 bases; junction bases outside the gene matches: 12. Germline CDR1 reads LGHNA; CDR2 reads YNFKEQ. The CDR3 length is 17 residues.

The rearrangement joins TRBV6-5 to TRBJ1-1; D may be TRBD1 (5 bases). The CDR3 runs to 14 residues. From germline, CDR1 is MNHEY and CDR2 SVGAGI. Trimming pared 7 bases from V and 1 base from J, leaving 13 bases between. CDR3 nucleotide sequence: TGTGCCAGCACCTGGGGGGAAGGGAACACTGAAGCTTTCTTT. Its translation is CASTWGEGNTEAFF.

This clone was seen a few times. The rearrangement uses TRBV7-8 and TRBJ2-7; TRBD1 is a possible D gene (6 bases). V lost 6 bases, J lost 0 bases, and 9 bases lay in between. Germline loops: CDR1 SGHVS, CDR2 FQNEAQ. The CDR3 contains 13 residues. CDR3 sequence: CASSHRVSYEQYF. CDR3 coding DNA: TGTGCCAGCAGTCACAGGGTCTCCTACGAGCAGTACTTC.